This T cell receptor beta chain was identified in a study of siplizumab effects on memory and regulatory T cells (dated by TCRdb to between 2018 and 2021). Some background on the complete study: The study looked at the effect of siplizumab, an anti-CD2 antibody, on alloreactive T-cell subsets in allogeneic mixed lymphocyte reactions made from human PBMCs. The paper's findings and limits, for the study overall: Siplizumab significantly lowered the cumulative frequency of alloreactive sequences that could be traced to unstimulated CD4+ memory T cells. Because sequences at frequencies below about 10^-5 were poorly captured, only a minor fraction of alloreactive clones could be mapped back to unstimulated subsets. Roughly 75-95% of proliferating CD4+ or CD8+ clones could not be assigned a naive or memory phenotype. The suppressive function of proliferating Tregs from siplizumab cultures was not functionally confirmed. Unstimulated naive T cells appeared to be more diverse than memory T cells, and naive cells seemed to make a substantial contribution to the alloresponse. Of the alloreactive CD4+ clones that could be mapped, the Treg-derived share averaged roughly 73% with siplizumab compared with under 35% in control reactions.

Sorted unstimulated T cells, along with proliferating T cells recovered from mixed lymphocyte reactions, underwent TCRbeta CDR3 sequencing. Fresh whole blood from approximately 10 HLA-typed healthy donors was used to isolate PBMCs. Unstimulated CD4+ regulatory T cells were FACS-sorted to map the origin of alloreactive clones. On this clone itself: Its antigen is currently not known. No much larger clone exists at a distance of one base, and base qualities are not known.

Spanning cysteine to phenylalanine, the CDR3 consists of 19 amino acids. The only DNA kept is the CDR3, 57 bases in frame from the first base. Unmatched junction bases come to 21, with V trimmed by 5 bases and J by 6 bases. The CDR1 and CDR2 encoded by the germline V gene (reference sequence) are LNHDA and SQIVND. The receptor library was made with the immunoSEQ multiplex PCR assay. Each sample had some 10^5 TCR templates assayed by the deep sequencing platform. Genomic DNA extracted from sorted T cells was the material used for TCRbeta CDR3 sequencing. The original pipeline was this. The R programming language was used for clonal analysis of TCRbeta CDR3 data. Comparing unstimulated samples against CFSE-low samples taken after the reaction was how alloreactive CD4+ and CD8+ clones were defined. Regulatory or non-regulatory origin of alloreactive CD4+ clones was assigned by matching sequences to the sorted unstimulated Treg and non-Treg repertoires. In its TCRdb copy, this immuneACCESS table keeps in-frame sequences only and misses some clones. Where compared with another copy, unresolved V genes explain less than half of these, and the others have no known cause. V and J calls and clone size follow that table, whereas D and trimming were derived from the DNA. In all, the sample holds 80,000 to 130,000 clones, and 94% of those were seen once. Over 0.55% of the sample lies in the top ten.

Sequences were obtained from Tregs sorted from blood. The TCR originated in a human donor in good health. The V and J genes are TRBV19 and TRBJ2-1, and 8 junction bases match TRBD1. The sequenced DNA: TGTGCCAGTAGTTCGAGGGTCCTCTTTGGGGACAGGCTACTCAATGAGCAGTTCTTC. Its protein is CASSSRVLFGDRLLNEQFF.